This entry lists 23 T cell receptor beta chains sequenced from one sample in a study of T cells in Graves' hyperthyroidism and ophthalmopathy. Amplification yielded TCR beta CDR3 regions, with RNA transcripts as the source. The TCR CDR3 was amplified in a first-round RT-PCR using the HTBI primer set. MiXCR, applied by TCRdb to the multiplex PCR reads, yields one record per CDR3 protein. The table lists 650,000 to 800,000 distinct CDR3 sequences, about 45% of them singletons. The sequencing input was peripheral blood or thyroid tissue (not recorded which). The receptor source for this set is an adult man with Graves' disease, either hyperthyroidism or ophthalmopathy (not recorded which).

This rearrangement joins TRBV5-4 to TRBJ1-2; perhaps TRBD1 as D (5 bases). The CDR3 length is 15 residues. In germline, CDR1 is SGHNT, CDR2 YYREEE (reference sequence). Deletions cut 5 bases from V and 3 bases from J, with 17 bases between. The CDR3 here is CASRHGRTIHYGYTF. DNA for the CDR3: TGTGCCAGCAGGCATGGGAGGACAATCCACTATGGCTACACCTTC.

The chain is built from TRBV2 and TRBJ2-3; TRBD1 matches at 9 bases. CDR1 and CDR2 (germline): SNHLY, FYNNEI. Trimming took 6 bases from V and 7 from J; bases not matched to a gene: 11. The CDR3 consists of 15 residues. CDR3 nucleotide sequence: TGTGCCAGCAGCGTTGGACAGGGGATCTCTTATACGCAGTATTTT. Protein: CASSVGQGISYTQYF.

J is TRBJ2-5 and V is TRBV7-8; 9 positions match TRBD1. Looked up from germline, CDR1 is SGHVS and CDR2 is FQNEAQ. V lost 1 base and J lost 5; bases outside the gene matches: 5. The CDR3 spans 15 residues. The CDR3: CASSLDWTGEETQYF. The CDR3 DNA reads as TGTGCCAGCAGCTTAGATTGGACAGGGGAGGAGACCCAGTACTTC. Based on the CDR3 plus reference TRBV7-8 and TRBJ2-5, the full variable domain is GAGVSQSPRYKVAKRGQDVALRCDPISGHVSLFWYQQALGQGPEFLTYFQNEAQLDKSGLPSDRFFAERPEGSVSTLKIQRTQQEDSAVYLCASSLDWTGEETQYFGPGTRLLVL.

The chain links TRBV29-1 to TRBJ1-3; D might be TRBD1 (5 bases). Germline CDR1 reads SQVTM; CDR2 reads ANQGSEA. V lost 0 bases and J 5 bases, leaving 14 bases between the germline ends. CDR3 size: 15 residues. The CDR3 loop reads CSVEDPRGSRNTIYF. In DNA, the CDR3 is TGCAGCGTTGAAGATCCGCGGGGGTCGAGAAACACCATATATTTT.

The CDR3 here is CASSEARGGSYEQYF. The CDR3 coding sequence is TGTGCCAGCAGTGAAGCGAGGGGCGGGTCCTACGAGCAGTACTTC. V and J are TRBV6-5 and TRBJ2-7; the D call may be TRBD1 or TRBD2 (5 bases each). This CDR3 contains 15 residues. CDR1 and CDR2 (germline): MNHEY, SVGAGI. V lost 5 bases to trimming and J lost 1 base, with 15 bases between them.

The chain is built from TRBV24-1 and TRBJ2-5, with D perhaps TRBD1 (6 bases). The V gene's germline CDR1 is KGHDR and CDR2 SFDVKD. CDR3 length: 16 amino acids. The V and J ends lost 3 bases and 5 bases respectively, with 18 bases between them. This chain's CDR3 is CATSDLGQSRLETQYF. CDR3 nucleotide sequence: TGTGCCACCAGTGATCTAGGACAGAGCAGATTGGAGACCCAGTACTTC.

The V call is TRBV10-3, the J call TRBJ1-2; D call uncertain. With 6 bases removed from V and 5 bases from J, the gap between germline ends came to 7 bases. Germline values: CDR1 ENHRY, CDR2 SYGVKD. This CDR3 contains 11 residues. The CDR3 loop is CAIRQAYGYTF. As DNA, the CDR3 is TGTGCCATCAGACAAGCATATGGCTACACCTTC.

As regards this clonotype: A single base separates this from a much larger clone, so it may be a read error. The chain carries TRBV5-2 and TRBJ2-7; the table calls TRBD1, which could not be checked here. TRBV5-2 is reported as a pseudogene. This CDR3 has 11 residues. The CDR3 DNA reads as TGTGCCAGTTCGACAGACTACGGGCAGTACTTC. Its translation: CASSTDYGQYF.

The chain joins TRBV7-6 to TRBJ2-7, with 10 bases aligning to TRBD2. Germline V gene lookup returns CDR1 SGHVS and CDR2 FNYEAQ. Unmatched junction bases numbered 11, after V lost 2 bases and J lost 7 bases. The CDR3 extends over 16 amino acids. CDR3 sequence (DNA): TGTGCCAGCAGCTTATCGCAGCTAGCGGGAGTGGGTGAGCAGTACTTC. Amino acid sequence: CASSLSQLAGVGEQYF.

This clonotype occurred many times. The rearrangement joins TRBV7-6 to TRBJ1-4, with D tentatively TRBD1 (5 bases). V was trimmed by 5 bases and J by 1 base, leaving 11 bases between them. The CDR3 runs to 15 residues. Germline CDR1 is SGHVS and CDR2 is FNYEAQ. The CDR3 bases are TGTGCCAGCAGCCTAGACCAGGGAACTAATGAAAAACTGTTTTTT. Translating it yields CASSLDQGTNEKLFF.

This chain connects TRBV15 to TRBJ1-5; TRBD1 agrees at 9 bases. The V and J ends lost 2 bases and 5 bases, in that order; junction bases with no gene match: 1. The CDR3 totals 14 residues. CDR1 is LNHNV and CDR2 is YYDKDF in the germline V gene (reference sequence). CDR3 nucleotide sequence: TGTGCCACCAGCAGACGGGACAGGGATCAGCCCCAGCATTTT. Protein: CATSRRDRDQPQHF. Full variable domain (missing parts from reference TRBV15 and TRBJ1-5): DAMVIQNPRYQVTQFGKPVTLSCSQTLNHNVMYWYQQKSSQAPKLLFHYYDKDFNNEADTPDNFQSRRPNTSFCFLDIRSPGLGDTAMYLCATSRRDRDQPQHFGDGTRLSIL.

This sequence joins TRBV15 and TRBJ2-5; D perhaps matches TRBD2 (5 bases). CDR3 length: 14 amino acids. The V and J ends lost 0 bases and 9 bases respectively, with 14 bases between them. Looked up from germline, CDR1 is LNHNV and CDR2 is YYDKDF (reference sequence). CDR3 sequence (DNA): TGTGCCACCAGCAGAGATAAGGGAGAGCAGCCCCAGTACTTC. Protein product: CATSRDKGEQPQYF.

The rearrangement uses TRBV7-9 and TRBJ1-1; TRBD1 agrees at 7 bases. CDR3 size: 13 residues. The J segment lost 11 bases and the V segment lost 5 bases, leaving 11 bases of the junction unmatched. Germline V lookup: CDR1 SEHNR, CDR2 FQNEAQ (reference sequence). CDR3 nucleotide sequence: TGTGCCAGCAGCCTAGGGGGTAGGGGGCGGGCTTTCTTT. Amino acids: CASSLGGRGRAFF.

V usage is TRBV29-1 and J usage is TRBJ1-4; 11 nucleotides line up with TRBD1. The CDR3 has 15 residues. Per the germline V gene, CDR1 is SQVTM and CDR2 is ANQGSEA. Trimming at V came to 6 bases and at J to 2 bases, leaving 5 bases not matched to a gene. CDR3 coding DNA: TGCAGCGTCCGGACAGGGGGCGCCACTAATGAAAAACTGTTTTTT. This codes for CSVRTGGATNEKLFF.

The J gene is TRBJ1-2, the V gene TRBV20-1; D perhaps matches TRBD1 (5 bases). V dropped 1 base and J dropped 8 bases, with 14 bases sitting between them. The CDR3 loop spans 13 amino acids. Germline loops: CDR1 DFQATT, CDR2 SNEGSKA (reference sequence). The CDR3 protein is CSARGGSPSGYTF. CDR3 in DNA: TGCAGTGCTAGAGGGGGCTCCCCCTCGGGCTACACCTTC.

A word on this clonotype: A much more abundant neighbour one base away suggests this may be a read error. V gene TRBV20-1 combines with J gene TRBJ1-1, with D tentatively TRBD1 (6 bases). The CDR3 has 11 residues. CDR1 and CDR2 from the germline V gene are DFQATT and SNEGSKA (reference sequence). V lost 6 bases to trimming and J lost 7 bases, with 12 bases between them. The CDR3 region has the DNA TGCAGTGCAAACAGGGCACTTGAAGCTTTCTTT. It codes for CSANRALEAFF.

The gene calls are TRBV24-1 and TRBJ1-5; unclear D gene. This CDR3 is built from 13 residues. Deletions cut 5 bases from V and 9 bases from J, with 13 bases between. In germline, CDR1 is KGHDR, CDR2 SFDVKD. The CDR3, as DNA: TGTGCCACCAGTGGTGTAGGGTCGGGGCCCCAGCATTTT. It encodes CATSGVGSGPQHF.

This chain joins TRBV2 and TRBJ1-1, with a possible D match to TRBD1 (5 bases). The CDR3 covers 13 residues. CDR1 and CDR2 (germline): SNHLY, FYNNEI. V lost 3 bases and J lost 8, with 13 bases in between. The CDR3 bases are TGTGCCAGCAGTGAGAGACGTGGGGCAGAAGCTTTCTTT. It is translated as CASSERRGAEAFF.

V and J are TRBV12-3 or TRBV12-4 and TRBJ1-1, with D unclear. V was shortened by 7 bases and J by 5 bases, with 20 bases between the two germline ends. The CDR3 is 15 residues long. DNA of the CDR3: TGTGCCAGCAATCCCCACCGCGTGGTGGAAACTGAAGCTTTCTTT. This translates into CASNPHRVVETEAFF.

This clonotype was seen a few times. The rearrangement links TRBV19 to TRBJ2-7; D may correspond to TRBD1 or TRBD2 (5 bases each). With 3 bases removed from V and 3 bases from J, the gap between germline ends came to 18 bases. The CDR3 is 16 residues long. In germline, CDR1 is LNHDA, CDR2 SQIVND (reference sequence). CDR3 sequence (DNA): TGTGCCAGTAGTATCGATTATCGGGACGGAAACTACGAGCAGTACTTC. This codes for CASSIDYRDGNYEQYF.

This clonotype turned up a few times. This sequence joins TRBV19 and TRBJ2-7; D unresolved. Germline CDR1 and CDR2: LNHDA and SQIVND (reference sequence). Deletions cut 10 bases from V and 2 bases from J, with 15 bases between. There are 13 residues in the CDR3. The CDR3 coding sequence is TGTGCCACCGCCGCCGGGCCTACCTACGAGCAGTACTTC. Translating gives CATAAGPTYEQYF.

This clonotype showed up just once. The chain combines TRBV7-9 with TRBJ1-2; a weak D match, TRBD1 (6 bases). V was trimmed by 5 bases and J by 7 bases, leaving 14 bases between them. The germline V gene has CDR1 SEHNR and CDR2 FQNEAQ (reference sequence). The CDR3 totals 13 residues. As DNA, the CDR3 is TGTGCCAGCAGCGCCAGTGGGGGCTCTGGCTACACCTTC. Translating it yields CASSASGGSGYTF. Using reference TRBV7-9 and TRBJ1-2 for the parts outside the CDR3, the full variable domain is DTGVSQNPRHKITKRGQNVTFRCDPISEHNRLYWYRQTLGQGPEFLTYFQNEAQLEKSRLLSDRFSAERPKGSFSTLEIQRTEQGDSAMYLCASSASGGSGYTFGSGTRLTVV.

The chain employs TRBV19 and TRBJ1-4; D not resolved. Trimming shortened V by 5 bases and J by 4 bases, and 8 bases separated the two germline ends. The CDR3 loop spans 13 amino acids. Germline V gene data show CDR1 as LNHDA and CDR2 as SQIVND (reference sequence). CDR3 coding DNA: TGTGCCAGTAGTGGGGAGTTTAATGAAAAACTGTTTTTT. Its protein is CASSGEFNEKLFF.